This T cell receptor (beta chain) was identified in a study of blood T cell repertoires in COVID-19. The CDR3 runs 14 residues. Deletions cut 1 base from V and 4 bases from J, with 9 bases between. Germline V lookup: CDR1 KGHDR, CDR2 SFDVKD. Libraries were prepared by immunoSEQ multiplex PCR; TCRdb keeps only in-frame clonotypes and omits some of them. This sample yields 250,000 to 300,000 clones, of which 80% to 90% are seen a single time; about 5% belongs to the top ten. The sample was peripheral blood. J is TRBJ1-2 and V is TRBV24-1; TRBD1 might be the D (5 bases). This receptor was obtained from a man in his forties with acute or convalescent COVID-19. Written as DNA, the CDR3 is TGTGCCACCAGTGATTTCCGCGGGACCTATGGCTACACCTTC. This gives the protein CATSDFRGTYGYTF.